One sample yielded the 19 T cell receptor beta chains listed below, sequenced in a study of OX40 agonist ivuxolimab in advanced cancers. Clones were read by immunoSEQ multiplex PCR, and TCRdb kept only the in-frame ones, dropping some. This repertoire shows 58,000 or so clones, roughly nine tenths found once; its top ten account for around 12%. This specimen was CD4+ or CD8+ T cells sorted from blood, taken in a trial of the OX40 agonist ivuxolimab. These receptors all stem from an adult with an advanced solid tumor such as melanoma, head and neck, liver or kidney cancer.

This chain joins TRBV27 and TRBJ2-1; 7 nucleotides line up with TRBD2. CDR1 is MNHEY, CDR2 SMNVEV, per germline (reference sequence). This CDR3 comprises 15 residues. The ends lost 0 bases at V and 7 bases at J; junction bases unmatched: 6. The chain's CDR3 is CASSLSKSGKNEQFF. In DNA, the CDR3 is TGTGCCAGCAGTTTATCGAAGAGCGGGAAGAATGAGCAGTTCTTC.

J is TRBJ2-7 and V is TRBV27; TRBD1 matches at 11 bases. Germline CDR1 MNHEY, CDR2 SMNVEV (reference sequence). The length of the CDR3 is 13 residues. V gave up 6 bases and J gave up 7 bases; unmatched junction bases: 5. This CDR3 is CASSWTGGWEQYF. The CDR3 coding sequence is TGTGCCAGCAGCTGGACAGGGGGCTGGGAGCAGTACTTC.

This clone appeared once. CDR3 sequence: CASSSGQGTLYEQYF. In DNA form, the CDR3 reads TGTGCCAGCAGTTCCGGACAGGGGACCCTTTACGAGCAGTACTTC. The V and J genes are TRBV28 and TRBJ2-7; TRBD1 aligns across 9 bases. After removal of 4 bases from V and 4 bases from J, the junction contained 8 bases not matched to a gene. CDR3 length: 15 residues. CDR1 is MDHEN, CDR2 SYDVKM, per germline.

The V gene is TRBV7-3, the J gene TRBJ2-5; 7 bases map to TRBD2. The CDR3 covers 15 residues. Trimming removed 6 bases from V and 1 base from J; junction bases left unmatched: 8. The germline V gene encodes CDR1 SGHTA and CDR2 FQGTGA. The CDR3 protein is CASSPHGGTQETQYF. The CDR3 DNA sequence: TGTGCCAGCAGTCCTCACGGGGGGACCCAAGAGACCCAGTACTTC.

The chain carries TRBV5-5 and TRBJ2-7; 7 nucleotides align to TRBD1. Germline CDR1 SGHKS, CDR2 YYEKEE (reference sequence). V lost 3 bases to trimming and J lost 2 bases; unmatched junction nucleotides: 8. The CDR3 covers 15 residues. In DNA form, the CDR3 reads TGTGCCAGCAGCTGGGGGACAGCAGAAACCTACGAGCAGTACTTC. It translates to CASSWGTAETYEQYF.

The V call is TRBV15, the J call TRBJ2-7; D gene ambiguous. Trimming removed 5 bases from V and 0 bases from J, with 11 bases in between. This CDR3 has 14 residues. Germline CDR1 LNHNV, CDR2 YYDKDF (reference sequence). CDR3 DNA: TGTGCCACCAGCCAGGCGGTCTCCTCCTACGAGCAGTACTTC. Translating gives CATSQAVSSYEQYF.

This clone was detected once. The V and J genes are TRBV29-1 and TRBJ1-3; D not certain. Germline-derived CDR1 and CDR2 are SQVTM and ANQGSEA. With 4 bases removed from V and 2 bases from J, the gap between germline ends came to 15 bases. The CDR3 is 15 residues long. The CDR3 here is CSVVLTTLAGNTIYF. The CDR3 DNA reads as TGCAGCGTTGTATTGACAACTCTCGCTGGAAACACCATATATTTT.

The genes are TRBV9 and TRBJ1-2; 8 nucleotides line up with TRBD1. Unmatched junction bases numbered 6, after V lost 5 bases and J lost 6 bases. This CDR3 contains 13 residues. Looked up from germline, CDR1 is SGDLS and CDR2 is YYNGEE. The CDR3 region has the DNA TGTGCCAGCAGGGCGACAGGGGCCGATGGCTACACCTTC. Amino acid sequence: CASRATGADGYTF.

The chain joins TRBV27 to TRBJ2-2, with D possibly matching TRBD1 (6 bases). The CDR3 loop spans 13 amino acids. Per the germline V gene, CDR1 is MNHEY and CDR2 is SMNVEV (reference sequence). The V and J ends lost 7 bases and 5 bases respectively, with 11 bases between them. CDR3 region: CASTPRGTGELFF. As DNA, the CDR3 is TGTGCCAGCACTCCCAGGGGAACCGGGGAGCTGTTTTTT.

The chain carries TRBV7-9 and TRBJ2-7; D assignment may be TRBD1 or TRBD2 (6 bases each). This CDR3 contains 14 residues. V lost 3 bases and J lost 5, with 14 bases in between. Germline V gene lookup returns CDR1 SEHNR and CDR2 FQNEAQ (reference sequence). CDR3 sequence (DNA): TGTGCCAGCAGCTTCGGGGGCCTCTCGGACGAGCAGTACTTC. Translating gives CASSFGGLSDEQYF.

The chain has TRBV25-1 and TRBJ2-5, with D perhaps matching TRBD2 (5 bases). Trimming took off 2 bases at V and 1 base at J, with 8 bases between the two ends. The CDR3 spans 14 residues. Germline loops: CDR1 MGHDK, CDR2 SYGVNS. CDR3 nucleotide sequence: TGTGCCAGCAGTGAACGCGGGCCCCAAGAGACCCAGTACTTC. Amino acid sequence: CASSERGPQETQYF.

CDR3 in amino acids: CASSSFRSSYNEQFF. CDR3 nucleotides: TGTGCCAGCAGCTCCTTCCGTAGCTCCTACAATGAGCAGTTCTTC. This chain uses TRBV11-2 with TRBJ2-1; D is uncertain. The V end lost 4 bases, the J end lost 0 bases, and 10 bases lay between the germline ends. CDR3 size: 15 residues. Germline loops: CDR1 SGHAT, CDR2 FQNNGV.

V gene TRBV10-2 combines with J gene TRBJ2-1; tentative D call: TRBD1 (8 bases). This CDR3 is built from 13 residues. Trimming shortened V by 4 bases and J by 15 bases, and 19 bases separated the two germline ends. Germline V gives CDR1 WSHSY, CDR2 SAAADI. CDR3 in amino acids: CASSVKGRDRLFF. The CDR3 bases are TGCGCCAGCAGTGTTAAGGGGAGGGACAGGCTGTTCTTC.

The genes are TRBV19 and TRBJ1-1, with D perhaps TRBD1 (5 bases). V gave up 4 bases and J gave up 5 bases, with 17 bases separating them. The CDR3 consists of 15 residues. Germline CDR1 LNHDA, CDR2 SQIVND (reference sequence). The CDR3 sequence: CASSTRQGGGTEAFF. CDR3 DNA sequence: TGTGCCAGTAGTACCCGCCAGGGAGGAGGTACTGAAGCTTTCTTT.

Judged by abundance, this clone is medium-sized. The chain has TRBV27 and TRBJ1-2; 7 bases match TRBD1. The CDR3 extends over 12 amino acids. J lost 8 bases, V lost 6 bases, and 6 bases had no gene match. Germline assignment: CDR1 MNHEY and CDR2 SMNVEV (reference sequence). CDR3 bases: TGTGCCAGCAGCCGGACAGGCCGGGGCTACACCTTC. It specifies CASSRTGRGYTF.

This rearrangement joins TRBV7-8 to TRBJ1-4; no clear D. The germline V and J ends were trimmed by 5 bases and 4 bases, with 11 bases remaining between them. CDR1 is SGHVS, CDR2 FQNEAQ, per germline. The CDR3 runs 14 residues. The CDR3 sequence: CASSPDANNEKLFF. Written as DNA, the CDR3 is TGTGCCAGCAGCCCGGACGCAAATAATGAAAAACTGTTTTTT.

V gene TRBV13 combines with J gene TRBJ1-1; D unclear. Germline CDR1 is PRHDT and CDR2 is FYEKMQ (reference sequence). This CDR3 spans 13 amino acids. Trimming removed 2 bases at V and 3 bases at J, with 7 bases between. The CDR3 DNA follows: TGTGCCAGCAGCTTACAGATGGACACTGAAGCTTTCTTT. Encoded protein: CASSLQMDTEAFF.

The chain links TRBV5-1 to TRBJ1-3, with TRBD1 matching over 7 bases. Trimming at V came to 7 bases and at J to 0 bases, leaving 7 bases not matched to a gene. This CDR3 is built from 15 residues. Germline lookup yields CDR1 SGHRS and CDR2 YFSETQ. CDR3 sequence (DNA): TGCGCCAGCTCGGCGGGACAGAACTCTGGAAACACCATATATTTT. Its protein product is CASSAGQNSGNTIYF. The full variable domain, in which reference TRBV5-1 and TRBJ1-3 provide the parts outside the CDR3, is KAGVTQTPRYLIKTRGQQVTLSCSPISGHRSVSWYQQTPGQGLQFLFEYFSETQRNKGNFPGRFSGRQFSNSRSEMNVSTLELGDSALYLCASSAGQNSGNTIYFGEGSWLTVV.

This clone was detected once. This chain links TRBV4-1 with TRBJ2-2, with 8 bases matching TRBD1. Germline V gene sequence: CDR1 MGHRA, CDR2 YSYEKL. The CDR3 totals 16 residues. V was clipped by 1 base and J by 4 bases; unmatched bases: 5. CDR3 protein: CASSQVKGQGTGELFF. Written as DNA, the CDR3 is TGCGCCAGCAGCCAAGTAAAAGGACAGGGCACCGGGGAGCTGTTTTTT.